The text below deals with one T cell receptor beta chain. No antigen is known for it. Germline CDR1 and CDR2: SGDLS and YYNGEE. The CDR3 runs 15 residues. V lost 2 bases to trimming and J lost 6 bases, with 15 bases between them. Time point described: newly diagnosed, previously untreated cHL patient sample. The sample originates from a study of PD-1 blockade in classical Hodgkin lymphoma. Generated by immunoSEQ multiplex PCR, the TCRdb table keeps only in-frame clones and is missing some. Of around 50,000 clones in the sample, roughly 93% were seen once. Study-level findings and limits: Relapsed/refractory patients reportedly had the lowest baseline TCR diversity, below newly diagnosed patients, who were below healthy donors.

Sequencing was carried out using peripheral blood mononuclear cells (PBMCs). The chain carries TRBV9 and TRBJ2-4; D might be TRBD2 (6 bases). The clonotype originates from a human donor with classical Hodgkin lymphoma. CDR3 DNA sequence: TGTGCCAGCAGCGTCGCACCGACTAGTCCAAACATTCAGTACTTC. This gives the protein CASSVAPTSPNIQYF.